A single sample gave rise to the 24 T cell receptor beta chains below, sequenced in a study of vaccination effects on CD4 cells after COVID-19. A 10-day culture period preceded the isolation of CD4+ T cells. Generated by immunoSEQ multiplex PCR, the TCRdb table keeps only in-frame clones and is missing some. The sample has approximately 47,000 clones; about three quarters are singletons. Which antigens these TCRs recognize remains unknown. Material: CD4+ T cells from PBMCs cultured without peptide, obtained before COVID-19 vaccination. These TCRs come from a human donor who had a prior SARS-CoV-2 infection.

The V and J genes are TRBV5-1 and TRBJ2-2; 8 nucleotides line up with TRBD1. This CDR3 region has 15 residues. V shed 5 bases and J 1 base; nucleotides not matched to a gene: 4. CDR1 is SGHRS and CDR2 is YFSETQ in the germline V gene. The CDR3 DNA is TGCGCCAGCAGACCCGGGACAGGGAACACCGGGGAGCTGTTTTTT. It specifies CASRPGTGNTGELFF.

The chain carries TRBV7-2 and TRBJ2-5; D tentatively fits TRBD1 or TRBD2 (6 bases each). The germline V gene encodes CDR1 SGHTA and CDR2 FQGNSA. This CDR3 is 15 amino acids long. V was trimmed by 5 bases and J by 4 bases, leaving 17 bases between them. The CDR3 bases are TGTGCCAGCAGCCAAAGTTCGGGGGCGGCAGAGACCCAGTACTTC. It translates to CASSQSSGAAETQYF.

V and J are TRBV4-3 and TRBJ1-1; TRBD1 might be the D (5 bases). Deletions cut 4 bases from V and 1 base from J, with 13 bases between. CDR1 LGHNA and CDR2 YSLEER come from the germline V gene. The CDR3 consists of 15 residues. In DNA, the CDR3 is TGCGCCAGCAGCCGCTACGACAGACAGAACACTGAAGCTTTCTTT. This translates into CASSRYDRQNTEAFF.

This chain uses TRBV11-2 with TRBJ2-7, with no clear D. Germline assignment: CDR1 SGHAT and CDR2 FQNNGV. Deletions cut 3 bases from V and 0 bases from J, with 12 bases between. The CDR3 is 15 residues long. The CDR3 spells CASSFRTSHSYEQYF. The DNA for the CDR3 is TGTGCCAGCAGCTTTAGGACCAGTCACTCCTACGAGCAGTACTTC.

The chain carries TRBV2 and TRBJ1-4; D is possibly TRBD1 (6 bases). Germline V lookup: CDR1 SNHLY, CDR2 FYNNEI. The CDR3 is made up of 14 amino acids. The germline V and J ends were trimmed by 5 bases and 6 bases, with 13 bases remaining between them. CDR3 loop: CASSSEGGHEKLFF. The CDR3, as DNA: TGTGCCAGCAGTAGTGAGGGGGGGCATGAAAAACTGTTTTTT.

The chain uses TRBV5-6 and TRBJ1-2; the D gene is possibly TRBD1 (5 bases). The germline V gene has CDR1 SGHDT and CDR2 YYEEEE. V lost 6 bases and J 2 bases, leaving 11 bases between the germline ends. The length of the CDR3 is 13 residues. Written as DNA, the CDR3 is TGTGCCAGCAATAGGGACGAAAACTATGGCTACACCTTC. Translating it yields CASNRDENYGYTF.

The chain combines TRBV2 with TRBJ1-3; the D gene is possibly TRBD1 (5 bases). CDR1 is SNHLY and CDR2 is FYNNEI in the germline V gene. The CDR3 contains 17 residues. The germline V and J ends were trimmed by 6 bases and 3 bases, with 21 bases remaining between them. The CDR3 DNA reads TGTGCCAGCAGCACGCCGGGACGGGGTTTACTTGGAAACACCATATATTTT. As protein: CASSTPGRGLLGNTIYF.

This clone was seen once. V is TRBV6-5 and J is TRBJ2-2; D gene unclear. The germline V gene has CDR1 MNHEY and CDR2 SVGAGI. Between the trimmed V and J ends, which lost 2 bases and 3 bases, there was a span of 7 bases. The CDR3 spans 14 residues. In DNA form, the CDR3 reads TGTGCCAGCAGTTACCAACCCGACACCGGGGAGCTGTTTTTT. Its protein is CASSYQPDTGELFF.

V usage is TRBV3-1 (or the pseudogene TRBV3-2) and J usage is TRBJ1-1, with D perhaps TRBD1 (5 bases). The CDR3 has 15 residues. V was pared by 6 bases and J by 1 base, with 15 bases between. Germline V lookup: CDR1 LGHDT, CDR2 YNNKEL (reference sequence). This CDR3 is CASSPIYDRNTEAFF. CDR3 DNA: TGTGCCAGCAGTCCTATCTATGACAGGAACACTGAAGCTTTCTTT.

This CDR3 is CASSQGGTSGRGGEQFF. CDR3 nucleotide sequence: TGTGCCAGCAGCCAAGGGGGGACTAGCGGGAGAGGTGGGGAGCAGTTCTTC. The V and J genes are TRBV4-2 and TRBJ2-1, with TRBD2 matching over 14 bases. Trimming at V came to 1 base and at J to 10 bases, leaving 9 bases not matched to a gene. The CDR3 consists of 17 residues. CDR1 is LGHNA and CDR2 is YNFKEQ in the germline V gene.

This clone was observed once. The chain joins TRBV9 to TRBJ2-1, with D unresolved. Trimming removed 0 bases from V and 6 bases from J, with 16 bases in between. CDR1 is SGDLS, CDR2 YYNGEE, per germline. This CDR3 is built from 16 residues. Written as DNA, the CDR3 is TGTGCCAGCAGCGTAGTTGGCAGAACAACTATCAATGAGCAGTTCTTC. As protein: CASSVVGRTTINEQFF.

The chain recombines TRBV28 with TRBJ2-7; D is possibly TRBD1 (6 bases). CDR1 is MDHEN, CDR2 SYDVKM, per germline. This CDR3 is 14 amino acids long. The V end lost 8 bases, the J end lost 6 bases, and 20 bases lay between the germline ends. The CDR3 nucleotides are TGTGCCAGCTATTACGGGACAAGGCCGATCGAGCAGTACTTC. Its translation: CASYYGTRPIEQYF.

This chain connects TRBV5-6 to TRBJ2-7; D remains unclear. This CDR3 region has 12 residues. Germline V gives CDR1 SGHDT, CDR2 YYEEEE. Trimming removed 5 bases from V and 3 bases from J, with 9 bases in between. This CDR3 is CASSYDDYEQYF. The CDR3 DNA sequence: TGTGCCAGCAGTTACGACGACTACGAGCAGTACTTC.

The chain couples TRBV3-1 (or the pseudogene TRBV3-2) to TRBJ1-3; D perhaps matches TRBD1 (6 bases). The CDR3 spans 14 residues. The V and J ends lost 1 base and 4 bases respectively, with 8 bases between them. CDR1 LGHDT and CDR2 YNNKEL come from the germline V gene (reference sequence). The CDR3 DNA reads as TGTGCCAGCAGCCAAGGGGGGGGCGGAAACACCATATATTTT. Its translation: CASSQGGGGNTIYF.

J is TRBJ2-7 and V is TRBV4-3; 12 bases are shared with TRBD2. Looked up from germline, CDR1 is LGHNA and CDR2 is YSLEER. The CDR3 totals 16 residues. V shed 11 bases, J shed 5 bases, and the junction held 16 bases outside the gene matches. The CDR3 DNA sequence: TGCGCCGCACCCGGACTAGCGGGGTCTTGTTGGGACGAGCAGTACTTC. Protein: CAAPGLAGSCWDEQYF.

CDR3 nucleotide sequence: TGCGCCAGCAGCCAAGTGACCGGGACAGGGGGCTACGAGCAGTACTTC. The encoded protein is CASSQVTGTGGYEQYF. The V call is TRBV4-3, the J call TRBJ2-7, with 11 positions matching TRBD1. The CDR3 contains 16 residues. The J segment lost 3 bases and the V segment lost 1 base, leaving 5 bases of the junction unmatched. CDR1 is LGHNA and CDR2 is YSLEER in the germline V gene.

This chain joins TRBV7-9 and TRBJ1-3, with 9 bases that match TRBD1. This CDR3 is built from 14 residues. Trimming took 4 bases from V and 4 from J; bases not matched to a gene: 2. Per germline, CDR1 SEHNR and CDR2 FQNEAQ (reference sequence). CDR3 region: CASSSTGGGNTIYF. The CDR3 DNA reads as TGTGCCAGCAGCTCGACAGGGGGAGGAAACACCATATATTTT.

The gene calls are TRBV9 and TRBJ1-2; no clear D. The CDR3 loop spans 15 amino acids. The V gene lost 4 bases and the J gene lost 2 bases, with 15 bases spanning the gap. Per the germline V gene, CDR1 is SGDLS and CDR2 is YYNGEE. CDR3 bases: TGTGCCAGCAGCCCGAGCTGGACGGGAAACTATGGCTACACCTTC. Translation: CASSPSWTGNYGYTF.

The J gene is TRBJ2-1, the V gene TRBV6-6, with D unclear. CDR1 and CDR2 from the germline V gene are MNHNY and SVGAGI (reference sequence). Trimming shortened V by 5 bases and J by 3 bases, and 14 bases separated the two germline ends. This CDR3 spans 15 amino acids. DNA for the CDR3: TGTGCCAGCAGTCAACGAAGCCTACGCTACAATGAGCAGTTCTTC. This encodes CASSQRSLRYNEQFF.

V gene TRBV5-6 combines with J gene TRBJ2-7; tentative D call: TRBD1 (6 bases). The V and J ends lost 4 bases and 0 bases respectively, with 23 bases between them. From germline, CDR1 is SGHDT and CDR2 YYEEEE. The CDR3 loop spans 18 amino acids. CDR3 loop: CASSPKFKQGLSSYEQYF. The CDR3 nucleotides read TGTGCCAGCAGCCCTAAGTTTAAACAGGGTCTGAGCTCCTACGAGCAGTACTTC.

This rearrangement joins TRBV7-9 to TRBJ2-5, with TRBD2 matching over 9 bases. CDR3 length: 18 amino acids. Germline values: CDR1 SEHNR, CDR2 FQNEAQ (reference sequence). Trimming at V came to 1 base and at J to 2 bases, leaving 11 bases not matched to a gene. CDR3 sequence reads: CASSLVYFSSGVQETQYF. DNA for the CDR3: TGTGCCAGCAGCTTAGTCTACTTCTCTAGCGGGGTGCAAGAGACCCAGTACTTC.

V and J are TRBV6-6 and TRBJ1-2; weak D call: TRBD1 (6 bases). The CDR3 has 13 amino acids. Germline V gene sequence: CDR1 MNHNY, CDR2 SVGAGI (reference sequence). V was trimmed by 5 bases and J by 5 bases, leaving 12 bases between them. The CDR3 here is CASSREGEYGYTF. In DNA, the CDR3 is TGTGCCAGCAGTAGAGAGGGGGAATATGGCTACACCTTC.

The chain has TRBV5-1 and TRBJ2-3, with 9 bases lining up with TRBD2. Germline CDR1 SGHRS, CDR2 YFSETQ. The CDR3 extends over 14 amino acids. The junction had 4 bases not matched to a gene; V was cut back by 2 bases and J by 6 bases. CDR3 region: CASSFSGSGDTQYF. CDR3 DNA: TGCGCCAGCAGCTTTAGCGGGAGCGGGGATACGCAGTATTTT. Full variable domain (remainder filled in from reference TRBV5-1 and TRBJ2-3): KAGVTQTPRYLIKTRGQQVTLSCSPISGHRSVSWYQQTPGQGLQFLFEYFSETQRNKGNFPGRFSGRQFSNSRSEMNVSTLELGDSALYLCASSFSGSGDTQYFGPGTRLTVL.

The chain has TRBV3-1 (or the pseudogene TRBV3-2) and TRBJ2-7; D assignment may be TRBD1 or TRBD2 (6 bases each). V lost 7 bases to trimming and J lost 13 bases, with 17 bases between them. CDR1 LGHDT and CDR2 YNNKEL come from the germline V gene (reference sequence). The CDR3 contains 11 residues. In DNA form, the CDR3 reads TGTGCCAGCAACTCTGGGGGGCCATTATACTTC. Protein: CASNSGGPLYF.